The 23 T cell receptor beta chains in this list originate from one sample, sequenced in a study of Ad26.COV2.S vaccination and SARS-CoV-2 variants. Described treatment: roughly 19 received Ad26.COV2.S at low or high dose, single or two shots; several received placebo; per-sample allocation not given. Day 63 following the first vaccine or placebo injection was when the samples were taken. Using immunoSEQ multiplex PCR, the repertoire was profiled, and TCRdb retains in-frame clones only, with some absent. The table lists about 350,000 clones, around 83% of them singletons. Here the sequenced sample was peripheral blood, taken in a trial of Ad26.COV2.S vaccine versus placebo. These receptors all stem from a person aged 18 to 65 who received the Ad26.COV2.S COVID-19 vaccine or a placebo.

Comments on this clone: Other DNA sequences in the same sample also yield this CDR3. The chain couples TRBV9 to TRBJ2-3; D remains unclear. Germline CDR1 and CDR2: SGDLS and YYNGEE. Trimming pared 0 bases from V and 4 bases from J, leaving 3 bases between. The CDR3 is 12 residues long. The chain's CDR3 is CASSVGADTQYF. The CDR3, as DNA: TGTGCCAGCAGCGTAGGTGCAGATACGCAGTATTTT.

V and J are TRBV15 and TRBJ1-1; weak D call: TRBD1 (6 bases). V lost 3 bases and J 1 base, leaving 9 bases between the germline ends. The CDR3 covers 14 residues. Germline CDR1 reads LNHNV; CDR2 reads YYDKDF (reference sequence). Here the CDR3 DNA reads TGTGCCACCAGCAGTACAGGGCGGAACACTGAAGCTTTCTTT. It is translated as CATSSTGRNTEAFF.

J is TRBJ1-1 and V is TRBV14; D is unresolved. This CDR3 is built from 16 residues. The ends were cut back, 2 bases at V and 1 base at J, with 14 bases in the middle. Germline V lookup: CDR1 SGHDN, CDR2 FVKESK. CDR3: CASSQFPRGRNTEAFF. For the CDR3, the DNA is TGTGCCAGCAGCCAATTTCCGAGAGGAAGGAACACTGAAGCTTTCTTT.

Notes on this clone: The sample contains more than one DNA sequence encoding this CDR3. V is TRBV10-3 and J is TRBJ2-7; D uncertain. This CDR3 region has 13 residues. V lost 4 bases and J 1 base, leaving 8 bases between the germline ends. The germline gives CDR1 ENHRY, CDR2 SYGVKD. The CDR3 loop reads CAISGGGSYEQYF. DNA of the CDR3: TGTGCCATCAGTGGTGGCGGTTCCTACGAGCAGTACTTC.

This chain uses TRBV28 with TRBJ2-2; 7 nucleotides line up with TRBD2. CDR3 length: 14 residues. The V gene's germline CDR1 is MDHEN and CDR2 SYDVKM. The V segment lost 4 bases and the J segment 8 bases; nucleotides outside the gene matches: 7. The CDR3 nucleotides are TGTGCCAGCAGTTCTCGGGGGGTTTCTGGGGAGCTGTTTTTT. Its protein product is CASSSRGVSGELFF.

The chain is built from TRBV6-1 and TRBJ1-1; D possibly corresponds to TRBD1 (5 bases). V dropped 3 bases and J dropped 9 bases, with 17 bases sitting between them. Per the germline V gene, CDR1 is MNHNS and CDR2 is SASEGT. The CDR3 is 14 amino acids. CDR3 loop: CASSEGGTNLKAFF. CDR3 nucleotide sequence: TGTGCCAGCAGTGAGGGGGGAACGAACCTCAAAGCTTTCTTT.

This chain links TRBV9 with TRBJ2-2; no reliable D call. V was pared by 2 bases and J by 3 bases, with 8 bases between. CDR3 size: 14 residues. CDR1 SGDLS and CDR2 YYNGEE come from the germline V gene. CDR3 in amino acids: CASSVQGDTGELFF. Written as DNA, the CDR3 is TGTGCCAGCAGCGTCCAAGGAGACACCGGGGAGCTGTTTTTT.

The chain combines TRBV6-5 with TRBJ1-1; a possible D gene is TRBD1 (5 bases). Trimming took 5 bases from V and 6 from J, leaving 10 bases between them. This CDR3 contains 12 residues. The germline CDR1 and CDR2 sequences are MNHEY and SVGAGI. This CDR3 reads CASSQGFAEAFF. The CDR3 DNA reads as TGTGCCAGCAGTCAGGGTTTCGCTGAAGCTTTCTTT.

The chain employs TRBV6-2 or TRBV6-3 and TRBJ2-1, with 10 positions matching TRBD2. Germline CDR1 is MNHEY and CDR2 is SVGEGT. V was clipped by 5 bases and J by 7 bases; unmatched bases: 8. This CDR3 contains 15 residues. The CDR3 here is CASSPTSGIGNEQFF. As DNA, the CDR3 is TGTGCCAGCAGTCCCACTAGCGGGATCGGGAATGAGCAGTTCTTC.

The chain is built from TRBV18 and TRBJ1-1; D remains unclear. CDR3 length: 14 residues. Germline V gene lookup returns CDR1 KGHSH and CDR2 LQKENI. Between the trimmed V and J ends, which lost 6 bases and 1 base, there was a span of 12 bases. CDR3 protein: CASSPLGQNTEAFF. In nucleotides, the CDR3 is TGTGCCAGCTCTCCCCTCGGTCAGAACACTGAAGCTTTCTTT.

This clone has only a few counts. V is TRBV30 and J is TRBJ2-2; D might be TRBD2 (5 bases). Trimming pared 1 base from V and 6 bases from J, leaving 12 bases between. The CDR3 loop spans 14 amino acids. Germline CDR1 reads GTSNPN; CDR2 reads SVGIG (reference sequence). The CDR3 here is CAWSGGNSAGELFF. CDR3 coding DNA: TGTGCCTGGAGTGGAGGGAATTCGGCCGGGGAGCTGTTTTTT.

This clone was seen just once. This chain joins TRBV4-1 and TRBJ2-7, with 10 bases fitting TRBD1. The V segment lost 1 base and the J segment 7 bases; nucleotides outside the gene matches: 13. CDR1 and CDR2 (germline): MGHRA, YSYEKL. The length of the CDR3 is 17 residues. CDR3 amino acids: CASSQAMGQGYSGEQYF. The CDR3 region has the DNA TGCGCCAGCAGCCAAGCCATGGGACAGGGGTATAGTGGTGAGCAGTACTTC.

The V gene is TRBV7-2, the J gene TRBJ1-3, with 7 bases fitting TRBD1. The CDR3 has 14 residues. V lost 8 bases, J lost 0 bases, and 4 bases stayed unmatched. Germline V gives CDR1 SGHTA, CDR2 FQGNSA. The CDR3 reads CASRGQISGNTIYF. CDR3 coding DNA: TGTGCCAGCCGGGGACAGATCTCTGGAAACACCATATATTTT.

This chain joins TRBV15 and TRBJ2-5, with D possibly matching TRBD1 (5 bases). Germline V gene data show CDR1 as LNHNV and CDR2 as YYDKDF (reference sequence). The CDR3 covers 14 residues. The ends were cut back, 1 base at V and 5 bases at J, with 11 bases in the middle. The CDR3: CATSRVQGMETQYF. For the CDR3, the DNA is TGTGCCACCAGCAGAGTGCAGGGTATGGAGACCCAGTACTTC.

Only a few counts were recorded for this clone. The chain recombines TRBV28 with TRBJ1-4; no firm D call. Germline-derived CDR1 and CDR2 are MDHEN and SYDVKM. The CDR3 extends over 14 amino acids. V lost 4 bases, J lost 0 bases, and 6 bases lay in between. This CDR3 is CASSSQATNEKLFF. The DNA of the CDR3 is TGTGCCAGCAGTTCCCAGGCAACTAATGAAAAACTGTTTTTT. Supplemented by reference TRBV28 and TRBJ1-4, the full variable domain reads DVKVTQSSRYLVKRTGEKVFLECVQDMDHENMFWYRQDPGLGLRLIYFSYDVKMKEKGDIPEGYSVSREKKERFSLILESASTNQTSMYLCASSSQATNEKLFFGSGTQLSVL.

This CDR3 reads CAWSVPGKRGETQYF. CDR3 coding DNA: TGTGCCTGGAGTGTACCGGGGAAAAGAGGAGAGACCCAGTACTTC. The V gene is TRBV30, the J gene TRBJ2-5; possibly TRBD2 for D (5 bases). This CDR3 has 15 residues. Germline V CDR1 and CDR2: GTSNPN, SVGIG (reference sequence). V was pared by 0 bases and J by 4 bases, with 15 bases between. Supplemented by reference TRBV30 and TRBJ2-5, the full variable domain reads SQTIHQWPATLVQPVGSPLSLECTVEGTSNPNLYWYRQAAGRGLQLLFYSVGIGQISSEVPQNLSASRPQDRQFILSSKKLLLSDSGFYLCAWSVPGKRGETQYFGPGTRLLVL.

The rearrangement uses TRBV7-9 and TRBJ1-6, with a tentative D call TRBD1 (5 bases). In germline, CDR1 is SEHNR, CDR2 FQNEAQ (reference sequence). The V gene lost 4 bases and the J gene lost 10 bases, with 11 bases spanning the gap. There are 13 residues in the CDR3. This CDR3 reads CASSSTGASPLHF. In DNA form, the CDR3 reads TGTGCCAGCAGCTCTACAGGAGCATCACCCCTCCACTTT.

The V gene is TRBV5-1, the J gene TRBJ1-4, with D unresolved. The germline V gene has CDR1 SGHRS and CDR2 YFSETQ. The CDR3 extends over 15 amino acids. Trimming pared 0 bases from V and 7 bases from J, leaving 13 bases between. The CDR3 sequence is CASSLGQTKGEKLFF. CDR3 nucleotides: TGCGCCAGCAGCTTGGGTCAGACCAAGGGTGAAAAACTGTTTTTT.

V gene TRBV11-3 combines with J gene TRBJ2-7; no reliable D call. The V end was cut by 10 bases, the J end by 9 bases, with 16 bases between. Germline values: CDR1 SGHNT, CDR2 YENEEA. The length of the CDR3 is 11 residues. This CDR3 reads CATPPRTGQYF. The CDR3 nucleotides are TGTGCCACCCCCCCCCGGACCGGGCAGTACTTC. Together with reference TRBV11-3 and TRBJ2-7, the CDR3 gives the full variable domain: EAGVVQSPRYKIIEKKQPVAFWCNPISGHNTLYWYLQNLGQGPELLIRYENEEAVDDSQLPKDRFSAERLKGVDSTLKIQPAELGDSAVYLCATPPRTGQYFGPGTRLTVT.

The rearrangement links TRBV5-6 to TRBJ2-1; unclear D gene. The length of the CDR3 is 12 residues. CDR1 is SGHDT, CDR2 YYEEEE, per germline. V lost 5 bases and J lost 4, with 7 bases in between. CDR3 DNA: TGTGCCAGCAGTTGGCAATACAATGAGCAGTTCTTC. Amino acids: CASSWQYNEQFF.

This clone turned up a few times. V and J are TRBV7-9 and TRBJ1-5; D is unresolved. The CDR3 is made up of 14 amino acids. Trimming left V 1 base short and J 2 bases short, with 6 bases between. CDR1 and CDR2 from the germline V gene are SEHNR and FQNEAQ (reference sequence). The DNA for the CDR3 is TGTGCCAGCAGCTTAGAATCTGGCAATCAGCCCCAGCATTTT. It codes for CASSLESGNQPQHF.

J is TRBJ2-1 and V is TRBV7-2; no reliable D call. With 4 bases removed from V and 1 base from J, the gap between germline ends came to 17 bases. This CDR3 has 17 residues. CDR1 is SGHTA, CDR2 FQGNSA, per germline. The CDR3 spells CASSSLFAGRSYNEQFF. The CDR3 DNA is TGTGCCAGCAGCTCCCTCTTCGCCGGAAGGTCCTACAATGAGCAGTTCTTC.

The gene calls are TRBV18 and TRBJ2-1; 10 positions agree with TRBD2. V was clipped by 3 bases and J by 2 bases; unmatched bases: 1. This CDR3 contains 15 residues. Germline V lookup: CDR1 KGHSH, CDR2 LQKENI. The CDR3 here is CASSPLAGAYNEQFF. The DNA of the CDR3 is TGTGCCAGCTCACCTCTAGCGGGAGCCTACAATGAGCAGTTCTTC.